This record covers a single TCR beta chain. Its antigen is still unknown. Base-call qualities are not available, and no considerably larger clone is one nucleotide away. This record belongs to a study of cytomegalovirus exposure and HLA in healthy donors (dated by TCRdb to 2015 to 2018). Background on the whole study: According to an earlier analysis of 450 to 650 of the donors, 150 million to 200 million T cells yielded over 100 million unique TCR beta sequences and less than 300 Gb of sequence data. A later analysis re-examined previously published TCR beta repertoires from just over 650 donors and added high-resolution HLA genotyping to investigate patterns of TCR occurrence. Class I and class II HLA loci were covered by the typing at four-digit resolution. Among about 410 genotyped donors of the cohort, an average of about 220,000 unique TCR beta nucleotide sequences was sequenced per donor, of which roughly 17% were non-productive. An earlier analysis of 500 to 750 of the donors applied high-throughput TCR beta sequencing to assess whether each TCR beta V gene segment acted as functional or pseudogenic. Genome-wide SNP genotypes for about 65% of the roughly 700 donors were used in a later genetic analysis, which treated that subset as a discovery cohort. Roughly 300 gigabases of sequencing data and 78 million or so unique TCR sequences were included in an early release covering 550 to 800 HLA-typed donors. The study combined high-throughput TCR immunosequencing, statistical association of individual TCRs with disease status, and machine learning to predict cytomegalovirus infection status. Donor age, sex, ethnicity and CMV serostatus were compiled alongside the repertoire data. Because of strong linkage in the cohort, a handful of DR-DQ haplotypes were treated as single units for association and clustering. All discovery cohort repertoires had been generated using a single sequencing platform. Of the roughly 420 genotyped donors, 70% to 90% were placed in the genetic ancestry cluster associated with self-reported Caucasian donors. Using immunosequencing, the study profiled T cell repertoires from 550 to 750 subjects and related those repertoires to cytomegalovirus serostatus. The study aimed to test whether signatures of past pathogen exposure could be identified by cataloging public T cell receptors. In addition to the first cohort of approximately 670 subjects, a separate validation cohort of 120 different subjects was used. Typing coverage differed by locus: A, B, C, DRB1 and DQB1 were typed in about 629-640 donors, DQA1 in approximately 520, DPA1 in 606, and DPB1 in 472. The later analysis used no new phenotypic data to find candidate immune exposures, relying instead on TCR beta sequences and their occurrence across donors.

Results and caveats for the whole study, not just this receptor: Correlated functional status among segregating V segments might be attributable to linkage disequilibrium, but an unknown experimental factor could not be ruled out. Compared with equally common non-associated chains, HLA-associated TCR beta chains in a later analysis were more clonally expanded and had lower generation probabilities. Because some donors lacked HLA typing at each locus, the association tests relied only on the typed subset. Strong co-occurrence of HLA alleles, especially DR and DQ, made assigning TCR associations to individual alleles difficult. In both the original and validation cohorts, the classifier was reported to diagnose cytomegalovirus status with high specificity and sensitivity. In a later analysis, the rate of TCR association differed among HLA loci, with DRB1 alleles having the most associated TCRs and HLA-C alleles having the fewest. In a later analysis, several top co-occurrence clusters were reported to appear linked to parvovirus B19, influenza, CMV and Epstein-Barr virus. Some IMGT-functional V segments, including TRBV6-2 and TRBV6-3, could not be distinguished by the 87-base-pair reads and were therefore excluded. About 17 rarely observed V segments, including chromosome 9 orphons, were excluded from the earlier analysis of approximately 500 of the donors because counts were too low. This cohort had only TCR beta chains sequenced, and the lack of alpha or paired-chain data limited which features could be detected. The authors suggested that the approach could potentially be extended to other disease states and immunological phenotypes. In a later genetic analysis, a missense DCLRE1C variant was associated with V-gene and J-gene trimming of TCR beta chains, and the association was replicated in an independent cohort. An earlier analysis of approximately 540 of the donors showed that most TCR beta V segments appeared in productive rearrangements either about 87% or about 30% of the time, which broadly matched IMGT annotations. Specific HLA alleles were associated with roughly 16,000 TCR beta sequences at a false discovery rate of 0.05 in a later analysis. The study listed 150 to 200 TCR beta chains as associated with cytomegalovirus. Sequencing depth was assumed to be roughly uniform across donors in the presence/absence analyses, though that assumption may not hold. In a later analysis, most CMV-associated TCR beta chains were found to appear HLA-restricted, with HLA associations seemingly driven largely by CMV exposure. The sequencing pipeline was judged likely to have produced a cluster of highly shared sequence variants as a technical artifact. According to a later genetic analysis, donors in an Asian-associated ancestry cluster had fewer N-insertions in productive TCRs than the approximately 670-donor mean. In vitro tests confirmed that a few of the cytomegalovirus-associated TCR beta chains recognize cytomegalovirus antigens. Most TCR sequences were seen in very few donors, while some public TCRs were found in many individuals. A further reported finding was that TCR beta sequences accurately predicted the HLA-A and HLA-B alleles for most subjects in the first cohort. For the cohort, immune exposure information was limited to CMV serostatus.

Libraries were built with the immunoSEQ multiplex PCR assay. For the multiplex PCR, a mixture combining 60 forward primers for TCR Vbeta segments and 13 reverse primers for TCR Jbeta segments was used. The CDR3 region of rearranged TCR beta genes was amplified from genomic DNA by a multiplex PCR assay. The Illumina HiSeq System was used to sequence the amplified TCR beta libraries as 87-base-pair reads. For the original study's pipeline: A later analysis counted approximately 84 million unique TCR beta chains across the 500 to 850 repertoires, and approximately 11 million of these chains were shared by at least two donors. Raw reads were error-corrected and collapsed into unique sequences with a nearest-neighbor algorithm that merged closely related sequences to remove PCR and sequencing errors. CDR3 sequences were aligned to IMGT reference sequences to assign V, D and J gene segments. For a sequence to be retained, a match of at least six nucleotides was required to both a V gene segment and a J gene segment. Rearrangements were called productive when the CDR3 lacked stop codons and stayed in frame with V and J; all others were non-productive. CDR3 was defined by IMGT convention, running from the second conserved V-encoded cysteine to the conserved J-encoded phenylalanine. Sequences without an unambiguous match to a single V gene segment were excluded from the earlier analysis of about 600 of the donors. In an earlier analysis of several hundred of the donors, a V segment was called functional when productive rearrangements were above 56.7%, and segregating when the standard deviation between donors exceeded 5%. A statistical classification framework was built to diagnose cytomegalovirus status from the catalog of TCR beta chain sequences. In a later analysis, TCR nucleotide sequences were compared against IMGT/GENE-DB human TR gene sequences so that V and J genes could be assigned. The TCRdist pipeline was used in a later analysis to assign CDR3 sequences and most-parsimonious VDJ recombination scenarios. In a later analysis, every TCR beta chain was defined by the combination of its CDR3 amino acid sequence and its V-gene family, and reads without a unique V-gene family were dropped. As a way to deal with suspected cross-contamination and a sequencing artifact, a later analysis dropped approximately 590 nucleotide sequences that were highly shared and had low generation probability. A later analysis calculated a clonal expansion index for each public chain from normalized within-repertoire ranks of inferred template counts. Generation probabilities in a later analysis came from a VDJ recombination model fitted to out-of-frame rearrangements, and those results were checked against IGoR. In a later analysis, hypergeometric tests were used to score TCR-TCR, TCR-HLA and TCR-CMV co-occurrence, with a repertoire-size bias correction applied to TCR pairs. In a later analysis, false discovery rates were estimated by permuting HLA or CMV assignments 20 times. In a later analysis, co-occurring TCRs were grouped with DBSCAN, and TCRdist sequence similarity was added when clustering was performed within HLA-allele-positive subsets. For co-occurrence clustering, repertoires with fewer than 30,000 or more than 120,000 public chains were excluded, along with roughly 5 repertoires with anomalous nucleotide sharing. TCRdb limited this immuneACCESS table to in-frame rearrangements with V and J called. A share of clones is missing; checked studies link under half to unresolved V genes, and the rest is unexplained. V and J calls and clone size are copied from that table; D and trimming were computed from the DNA. Across this sample there are 75,000 to 100,000 clones, with about four fifths seen only once. The ten largest account for approximately 3% of the sample.

The cohort consisted of 650 to 850 healthy bone marrow donors. Cohort members were all nominally healthy when sampled, although unrecorded immune exposures were likely present. The donor was CMV seropositive and was included in the group of 250 to 350 seropositive cohort members. Each donor provided a peripheral blood sample, and peripheral blood mononuclear cells were used for TCR beta sequencing. Genomic DNA extraction from the blood cell samples was performed with the Qiagen DNeasy Blood Extraction Kit. CDR1 and CDR2 are drawn from the germline V gene: SGHTA, FQGNSA. Including cysteine and phenylalanine, the CDR3 has 14 amino acids. CDR3 DNA is the only sequence kept; it has 42 bases, read in frame from the first base. Trimming costs V 1 base and J 7 bases, and their ends lie 10 bases apart.

The receptor chain draws on TRBV7-2 and TRBJ1-4, and possibly TRBD1, on 6 matching bases. This receptor was taken from a female donor in good health and CMV-seropositive. What was sequenced was PBMCs. The nucleotide sequence reads as follows: TGTGCCAGCAGCTTAGTCCAGGGGAGTGAAAAACTGTTTTTT. Its protein product is CASSLVQGSEKLFF.